A selection of T cell receptor beta chains follows, all from one sample in a study of shared clonotypes between healthy human individuals. Assay: immunoSEQ multiplex PCR; the TCRdb copy retains only in-frame clones and omits some. The repertoire holds about 820,000 clones, roughly 92% seen once, with approximately 25% in the top ten. Sequencing input: naive CD8+ T cells sorted from blood. The receptors stem from a man aged 30 to 39 in good health. Each CDR3 is given without its conserved first and last residue. Each record gives: CDR3 protein, clone size, V gene. Clone size appears in some rows only: once, few, many, or a class for an expanded clone.

CDR3: ASSLAGAVYEQY
size: -
V: TRBV7-8

CDR3: AWSVGTGGTDTQY
size: -
V: TRBV30

CDR3: ASSQEEDATNEKLF
size: once
V: TRBV4-3

CDR3: ASRLAGEPVDEQY
size: -
V: TRBV5-1

CDR3: ASSKARLAGRTDTQY
size: once
V: TRBV21-1

CDR3: ASRWTVTNTGELF
size: once
V: TRBV28

CDR3: ASSFLAGYEQY
size: -
V: TRBV5-5

CDR3: ASSLGLGTEAF
size: -
V: TRBV27

CDR3: ASSLEDRDLPYEQY
size: -
V: TRBV7-8

CDR3: ASSLLGEGGLAGAVPYEQY
size: once
V: TRBV27

CDR3: ASSNLTMGQQETQY
size: -
V: TRBV10-1

CDR3: ASSSREGVLYEQY
size: -
V: TRBV28

CDR3: ATRGGVNTEAF
size: -
V: TRBV11-2

CDR3: ASSLGTGNQPQH
size: -
V: TRBV7-9

CDR3: ASSGAPYNEQF
size: -
V: TRBV6-5

CDR3: ASSQRTKPIYNEQF
size: -
V: TRBV7-9

CDR3: ASSIGAGGVYEQY
size: -
V: TRBV19

CDR3: ASSPRDRPNTGELF
size: -
V: TRBV9

CDR3: ASSQYGGTYEQY
size: -
V: TRBV4-1

CDR3: ASSLTGQTNTEAF
size: -
V: TRBV19

CDR3: ASSGQGGNEQY
size: -
V: TRBV6-6

CDR3: ASSPSISGSIALSYEQY
size: -
V: TRBV5-1

CDR3: ASSSHSGLTDTQY
size: -
V: TRBV27

CDR3: ASRGRGPDYGYT
size: -
V: TRBV27

CDR3: ASSQGFTDTQY
size: once
V: TRBV18

CDR3: ASSSTPYEQY
size: once
V: TRBV7-9